This TCR beta chain was documented in a study of shared clonotypes between healthy human individuals. This clone was detected once. CDR1 is SGHRS, CDR2 YFSETQ, per germline. J lost 7 bases, V lost 3 bases, and 10 bases had no gene match. This CDR3 contains 14 residues. Only in-frame clones appear in the TCRdb table, and some are missing; sequencing was by immunoSEQ multiplex PCR. The top ten clones hold over 1% of a sample with about 1.4 million clones, around 97% of them seen once. What was sequenced was naive CD4+ T cells sorted from blood. The subset here: CD45RA+ positively selected. The V and J genes are TRBV5-1 and TRBJ2-7; 7 bases align to TRBD1. The receptor was derived from a man aged 30 to 45 in good health. CDR3 sequence reads: CASSSSQGGWEQYF. The CDR3 DNA is TGCGCCAGCAGCTCCTCCCAAGGGGGCTGGGAGCAGTACTTC.